These 29 T cell receptor beta chains came from one sample sequenced in a study of T cells after yellow fever vaccination. TCRdb reprocessed the 5' RACE reads with MiXCR, giving one entry per CDR3 protein. The repertoire has 500,000 to 650,000 distinct CDR3 sequences, approximately 15% of them found once; the top ten carry over 12%. The sample consisted of PBMCs, taken on the day of the yellow fever booster vaccination. These receptors were taken from a man in his thirties or forties who received the YFV17D yellow fever vaccine.

This clonotype occurred a few times. The CDR3 protein is CASIPGIAGESEQFF. DNA of the CDR3: TGCGCCAGCATCCCGGGGATAGCGGGAGAGAGCGAGCAGTTCTTC. The chain couples TRBV5-1 to TRBJ2-1; 9 nucleotides align to TRBD2. The CDR3 length is 15 residues. Germline V gene sequence: CDR1 SGHRS, CDR2 YFSETQ. V lost 6 bases, J lost 10 bases, and 14 bases stayed unmatched.

This clonotype was seen more than once but under ten times. The rearrangement links TRBV7-3 to TRBJ2-3; D possibly matches TRBD1 or TRBD2 (5 bases each). The CDR3 loop spans 17 amino acids. With 2 bases removed from V and 3 bases from J, the gap between germline ends came to 18 bases. CDR1 is SGHTA, CDR2 FQGTGA, per germline. CDR3 in DNA: TGTGCCAGCAGCTTACTAGGGTCGTGGGGGAAAACAGATACGCAGTATTTT. It yields the protein CASSLLGSWGKTDTQYF.

This clonotype was seen a handful of times. The V call is TRBV6-6, the J call TRBJ2-3, with D maybe TRBD1 (6 bases). The ends were cut back, 2 bases at V and 9 bases at J, with 12 bases in the middle. CDR3 length: 13 amino acids. Germline V gene data show CDR1 as MNHNY and CDR2 as SVGAGI (reference sequence). In DNA, the CDR3 is TGTGCCAGCAGTTACGCAGGGGAGAGGACGCAGTATTTT. It is translated as CASSYAGERTQYF.

The rearrangement joins TRBV20-1 to TRBJ2-7; D might be TRBD1 (6 bases). Trimming shortened V by 6 bases and J by 2 bases, and 11 bases separated the two germline ends. Germline V gene lookup returns CDR1 DFQATT and CDR2 SNEGSKA (reference sequence). The CDR3 is 12 residues long. CDR3 nucleotide sequence: TGCAGTGCCGCCCGGACAGCCTACGAGCAGTACTTC. Amino acids: CSAARTAYEQYF.

This clonotype has at least ten counts. The genes are TRBV12-3 or TRBV12-4 and TRBJ2-2; tentatively, D is TRBD1 (5 bases). The ends were cut back, 7 bases at V and 6 bases at J, with 21 bases in the middle. This CDR3 spans 16 amino acids. This CDR3 reads CASTLGLQGGAGELFF. The CDR3 bases are TGTGCCAGCACCTTGGGGCTCCAGGGTGGTGCCGGGGAGCTGTTTTTT.

This clonotype has a handful of counts. The chain couples TRBV19 to TRBJ2-2; 7 positions match TRBD1. After removal of 10 bases from V and 1 base from J, the junction contained 15 bases not matched to a gene. Germline V gene lookup returns CDR1 LNHDA and CDR2 SQIVND (reference sequence). The CDR3 spans 17 residues. CDR3 amino acids: CATSTFLGQLNTGELFF. DNA of the CDR3: TGTGCCACCTCCACATTCTTGGGACAGCTGAACACCGGGGAGCTGTTTTTT.

This clonotype came up a few times. This chain connects TRBV14 to TRBJ2-3; possible D gene TRBD2, 5 bases. V lost 7 bases, J lost 4 bases, and 12 bases lay in between. The germline CDR1 and CDR2 sequences are SGHDN and FVKESK. The CDR3 has 13 amino acids. The CDR3 sequence is CASNDRRSDTQYF. The CDR3 DNA reads as TGTGCCAGCAACGATAGGAGGTCAGATACGCAGTATTTT.

This clonotype was observed a handful of times. V gene TRBV4-3 combines with J gene TRBJ2-7; D may be TRBD1 (6 bases). The CDR3 length is 14 residues. The germline V and J ends were trimmed by 0 bases and 1 base, with 7 bases remaining between them. CDR1 is LGHNA and CDR2 is YSLEER in the germline V gene. The CDR3 DNA reads TGCGCCAGCAGCCAAGACAGGGGATCCTACGAGCAGTACTTC. It encodes CASSQDRGSYEQYF.

This clonotype was detected only a few times. The chain links TRBV15 to TRBJ2-1; D not resolved. V shed 0 bases and J shed 0 bases, with 6 bases lying between them. Germline V CDR1 and CDR2: LNHNV, YYDKDF (reference sequence). The CDR3 is 15 residues long. CDR3 sequence: CATSRDSASYNEQFF. CDR3 nucleotides: TGTGCCACCAGCAGAGATTCAGCCTCCTACAATGAGCAGTTCTTC.

This sequence joins TRBV27 and TRBJ2-2; 9 bases line up with TRBD2. Germline CDR1 and CDR2: MNHEY and SMNVEV (reference sequence). This CDR3 has 16 amino acids. J lost 1 base, V lost 5 bases, and 5 bases had no gene match. CDR3 amino acids: CASSIKAGGNTGELFF. CDR3 DNA sequence: TGTGCCAGCAGTATTAAAGCGGGAGGGAACACCGGGGAGCTGTTTTTT.

This clonotype was seen a few times. The gene calls are TRBV7-2 and TRBJ2-3; maybe TRBD1 (5 bases). This CDR3 has 13 amino acids. With 4 bases removed from V and 4 bases from J, the gap between germline ends came to 9 bases. Germline V gives CDR1 SGHTA, CDR2 FQGNSA. CDR3: CASSYKGSDTQYF. The CDR3 DNA reads as TGTGCCAGCAGCTATAAGGGGTCAGATACGCAGTATTTT. The full variable domain, rest sourced from reference TRBV7-2 and TRBJ2-3, is GAGVSQSPSNKVTEKGKDVELRCDPISGHTALYWYRQSLGQGLEFLIYFQGNSAPDKSGLPSDRFSAERTGGSVSTLTIQRTQQEDSAVYLCASSYKGSDTQYFGPGTRLTVL.

The chain has TRBV20-1 and TRBJ2-5; D tentatively fits TRBD1 or TRBD2 (7 bases each). CDR3 size: 15 residues. The germline gives CDR1 DFQATT, CDR2 SNEGSKA (reference sequence). V was pared by 3 bases and J by 3 bases, with 17 bases between. The CDR3 DNA follows: TGCAGTGCTAGTTTCCAGGGGGGGCTAGAAGAGACCCAGTACTTC. It translates to CSASFQGGLEETQYF.

This clonotype was detected many times. V is TRBV28 and J is TRBJ1-2; D remains unclear. The CDR3 spans 11 residues. Trimming removed 8 bases from V and 4 bases from J, with 8 bases in between. CDR1 and CDR2 from the germline V gene are MDHEN and SYDVKM. Here the CDR3 DNA reads TGTGCCAGCGATTCCAGCTATGGCTACACCTTC. As protein: CASDSSYGYTF.

The chain combines TRBV4-3 with TRBJ2-3; no clear D gene. Per the germline V gene, CDR1 is LGHNA and CDR2 is YSLEER. This CDR3 region has 17 residues. The ends were cut back, 1 base at V and 4 bases at J, with 18 bases in the middle. The CDR3 sequence: CASSQAPSSSRSDTQYF. As DNA, the CDR3 is TGCGCCAGCAGCCAAGCGCCCAGTAGTTCCCGTTCAGATACGCAGTATTTT.

The chain has TRBV7-9 and TRBJ1-2; TRBD1 matches 7 bases. This CDR3 contains 14 residues. CDR1 and CDR2 (germline): SEHNR, FQNEAQ (reference sequence). Trimming at V came to 3 bases and at J to 7 bases, leaving 8 bases not matched to a gene. CDR3 amino acids: CASSLGGGAAGYTF. The CDR3, as DNA: TGTGCCAGCAGCTTGGGAGGGGGCGCAGCTGGCTACACCTTC.

The chain links TRBV28 to TRBJ2-7, with 8 bases fitting TRBD2. Germline V gene sequence: CDR1 MDHEN, CDR2 SYDVKM. CDR3 length equals 15 residues. The J segment lost 4 bases and the V segment lost 5 bases, leaving 10 bases of the junction unmatched. The CDR3 DNA follows: TGTGCCAGCAGTATCCGGAGACTAGCGTCTTACGAGCAGTACTTC. Translated, it gives CASSIRRLASYEQYF.

This clonotype was detected many times. The chain recombines TRBV20-1 with TRBJ2-3; D call uncertain. The CDR3 has 12 amino acids. Trimming cost V 3 bases and J 0 bases, with 4 bases left between them. Germline-derived CDR1 and CDR2 are DFQATT and SNEGSKA (reference sequence). This CDR3 is CSASSSTDTQYF. The CDR3 nucleotides are TGCAGTGCTAGTTCAAGCACAGATACGCAGTATTTT.

V usage is TRBV20-1 and J usage is TRBJ2-1; 7 nucleotides align to TRBD2. With 3 bases clipped from V and 7 bases from J, the junction kept 9 bases outside the gene matches. Germline loops: CDR1 DFQATT, CDR2 SNEGSKA (reference sequence). The CDR3 sequence is 14 residues long. The CDR3 loop reads CSARDSGGWNEQFF. The CDR3 DNA reads as TGCAGTGCTAGGGACTCCGGGGGGTGGAATGAGCAGTTCTTC.

This clonotype was counted only a few times. The chain combines TRBV7-9 with TRBJ1-4; D not resolved. CDR3 size: 15 residues. The germline V and J ends were trimmed by 1 base and 4 bases, with 10 bases remaining between them. CDR1 is SEHNR and CDR2 is FQNEAQ in the germline V gene (reference sequence). Written as DNA, the CDR3 is TGTGCCAGCAGCTTAGAAGGGCGGATTAATGAAAAACTGTTTTTT. Translating gives CASSLEGRINEKLFF.

The gene calls are TRBV7-2 and TRBJ2-1; TRBD2 agrees at 7 bases. The V gene end was trimmed by 1 base and the J gene end by 7 bases; junction bases not matched to a gene: 4. Germline lookup yields CDR1 SGHTA and CDR2 FQGNSA. There are 14 residues in the CDR3. The CDR3 is CASSLEAGLNEQFF. CDR3 DNA sequence: TGTGCCAGCAGCTTAGAAGCGGGATTGAATGAGCAGTTCTTC.

This clonotype has more than one count but fewer than ten. The J gene is TRBJ2-1, the V gene TRBV4-3, with D tentatively TRBD2 (7 bases). V gave up 1 base and J gave up 9 bases, with 19 bases separating them. Per the germline V gene, CDR1 is LGHNA and CDR2 is YSLEER. This CDR3 has 16 residues. Written as DNA, the CDR3 is TGCGCCAGCAGCCAAGTTAGGGGGGAGGGGGTAGTTGAGCAGTTCTTC. Its protein is CASSQVRGEGVVEQFF.

This clonotype came up a few times. The chain has TRBV6-1 and TRBJ2-5, with 9 bases lining up with TRBD1. Trimming removed 10 bases from V and 2 bases from J; junction bases left unmatched: 11. Germline CDR1 reads MNHNS; CDR2 reads SASEGT. This CDR3 spans 15 amino acids. CDR3 amino acids: CATVGTGSGQETQYF. The CDR3 nucleotides are TGTGCCACCGTAGGGACAGGGAGCGGGCAAGAGACCCAGTACTTC.

This clonotype was detected only a few times. CDR3 amino acids: CSASSGGPKYNEQFF. Written as DNA, the CDR3 is TGCAGTGCTAGTTCGGGAGGACCGAAGTACAATGAGCAGTTCTTC. V is TRBV20-1 and J is TRBJ2-1; 7 bases match TRBD2. CDR3 length: 15 amino acids. V shed 3 bases, J shed 4 bases, and the junction held 9 bases outside the gene matches. Germline assignment: CDR1 DFQATT and CDR2 SNEGSKA (reference sequence).

A few counts support this clonotype. The genes are TRBV10-2 and TRBJ2-2; the D gene is possibly TRBD2 (5 bases). Trimming took 2 bases from V and 4 from J, leaving 11 bases between them. The CDR3 sequence is 15 residues long. CDR1 is WSHSY and CDR2 is SAAADI in the germline V gene. CDR3 sequence reads: CASSETGYTTGELFF. Here the CDR3 DNA reads TGCGCCAGCAGTGAGACGGGATATACCACCGGGGAGCTGTTTTTT.

V and J are TRBV7-2 and TRBJ1-6; TRBD1 agrees at 10 bases. The J segment lost 11 bases and the V segment lost 0 bases, leaving 4 bases of the junction unmatched. From germline, CDR1 is SGHTA and CDR2 FQGNSA. This CDR3 is 15 amino acids long. The CDR3, as DNA: TGTGCCAGCAGCTTAGCAGGGACAGGGGTCCCACCCCTCCACTTT. This encodes CASSLAGTGVPPLHF.

This clonotype was seen a few times. The chain is built from TRBV7-9 and TRBJ1-2; D possibly corresponds to TRBD1 (6 bases). The germline V and J ends were trimmed by 5 bases and 1 base, with 11 bases remaining between them. This CDR3 region has 14 residues. From germline, CDR1 is SEHNR and CDR2 FQNEAQ (reference sequence). The CDR3 nucleotides read TGTGCCAGCAGCGTCTGGACAGATAACTATGGCTACACCTTC. Residues: CASSVWTDNYGYTF.

This chain joins TRBV21-1 and TRBJ2-1; TRBD1, as called in the table, went unchecked against the DNA. TRBV21-1 is marked as a pseudogene. CDR3 size: 17 residues. CDR3 coding DNA: TGTGCCAGCAGCAAAGCGCTAAAAGGGACAGGGGCCAATGAGCAGTTCTTC. Encoded protein: CASSKALKGTGANEQFF.

The V and J genes are TRBV20-1 and TRBJ2-2; 9 bases match TRBD2. Germline CDR1 and CDR2: DFQATT and SNEGSKA (reference sequence). The length of the CDR3 is 14 residues. Trimming took 6 bases from V and 1 from J; bases not matched to a gene: 3. The CDR3 protein is CSAKTSGNTGELFF. The CDR3 coding sequence is TGCAGTGCGAAGACTAGCGGGAACACCGGGGAGCTGTTTTTT.

This chain joins TRBV12-3 or TRBV12-4 and TRBJ2-1; 9 positions agree with TRBD2. The junction had 6 bases not matched to a gene; V was cut back by 3 bases and J by 9 bases. CDR3 length: 14 residues. CDR3 in DNA: TGTGCCAGCAGTTTGTTAGCGGGAGTTATTGAGCAGTTCTTC. Its protein is CASSLLAGVIEQFF.